The 8 T cell receptor beta chains below were found in one sample sequenced in a study of long-term antiretroviral therapy in people with HIV. At survey level, the immunoSEQ assay was run in its v3.0 version. Profiled with immunoSEQ multiplex PCR; TCRdb holds only in-frame clones, not every one. The table records 25,000 to 35,000 clones, about 87% of them present only once. The sample was unsorted PBMCs, taken 3.2 years before starting antiretroviral therapy. These receptors came from a man aged 50-60 years with HIV.

Note on this clone: Other DNA sequences in the sample encode the same CDR3. V usage is TRBV9 and J usage is TRBJ1-3; no reliable D call. With 0 bases removed from V and 0 bases from J, the gap between germline ends came to 4 bases. The CDR3 spans 14 residues. In germline, CDR1 is SGDLS, CDR2 YYNGEE. The CDR3 protein is CASSVDSSGNTIYF. The CDR3 nucleotides read TGTGCCAGCAGCGTAGACAGCTCTGGAAACACCATATATTTT.

The chain couples TRBV5-1 to TRBJ2-7, with D uncertain. CDR3 length: 14 amino acids. Germline loops: CDR1 SGHRS, CDR2 YFSETQ. V shed 5 bases and J shed 2 bases, with 14 bases lying between them. CDR3 residues: CASSRVGKPYEQYF. CDR3 nucleotides: TGCGCCAGCAGTAGGGTCGGTAAACCCTACGAGCAGTACTTC.

This clone was seen only once. This chain joins TRBV30 and TRBJ1-1; no definite D call. V gave up 7 bases and J gave up 2 bases, with 14 bases separating them. The CDR3 has 13 amino acids. CDR1 is GTSNPN and CDR2 is SVGIG in the germline V gene (reference sequence). CDR3 in amino acids: CASTRQPNTEAFF. DNA of the CDR3: TGTGCCTCTACGCGGCAGCCTAACACTGAAGCTTTCTTT.

This chain connects TRBV6-5 to TRBJ1-1, with TRBD1 as a possible D gene (6 bases). The germline CDR1 and CDR2 sequences are MNHEY and SVGAGI. There are 14 residues in the CDR3. The V end lost 4 bases, the J end lost 4 bases, and 13 bases lay between the germline ends. CDR3 sequence: CASSWRGAVTEAFF. The DNA for the CDR3 is TGTGCCAGCAGTTGGAGGGGGGCCGTCACTGAAGCTTTCTTT.

This sequence joins TRBV5-5 and TRBJ1-5; the D is unclear. Germline V CDR1 and CDR2: SGHKS, YYEKEE (reference sequence). This CDR3 has 14 residues. The germline V and J ends were trimmed by 0 bases and 5 bases, with 9 bases remaining between them. The CDR3 here is CASSLDTVYQPQHF. DNA for the CDR3: TGTGCCAGCAGCTTGGACACAGTTTATCAGCCCCAGCATTTT. The variable domain in full, completed from reference TRBV5-5 and TRBJ1-5, reads DAGVTQSPTHLIKTRGQQVTLRCSPISGHKSVSWYQQVLGQGPQFIFQYYEKEERGRGNFPDRFSARQFPNYSSELNVNALLLGDSALYLCASSLDTVYQPQHFGDGTRLSIL.

In this sample, this clone turned up once. The chain carries TRBV5-6 and TRBJ2-3, with 9 bases identical to TRBD1. There are 16 residues in the CDR3. Trimming at V came to 2 bases and at J to 2 bases, leaving 6 bases not matched to a gene. In germline, CDR1 is SGHDT, CDR2 YYEEEE. CDR3 loop: CASSLPGTGYTDTQYF. CDR3 nucleotides: TGTGCCAGCAGCTTACCCGGGACAGGGTACACAGATACGCAGTATTTT.

This clone has just one count. The chain joins TRBV5-1 to TRBJ2-7; D perhaps matches TRBD2 (5 bases). V was clipped by 0 bases and J by 5 bases, with 12 bases between them. There are 14 residues in the CDR3. From germline, CDR1 is SGHRS and CDR2 YFSETQ. This CDR3 is CASSLGGSAHEQYF. The CDR3 DNA follows: TGCGCCAGCAGCTTGGGAGGGAGCGCTCACGAGCAGTACTTC.

The chain joins TRBV29-1 to TRBJ2-7; tentatively, D is TRBD1 or TRBD2 (6 bases each). This CDR3 has 15 residues. CDR1 and CDR2 (germline): SQVTM, ANQGSEA. V lost 1 base and J 1 base, leaving 14 bases between the germline ends. CDR3 sequence: CSVEGGRGGSYEQYF. The CDR3 coding sequence is TGCAGCGTTGAAGGGGGGCGGGGTGGGTCCTACGAGCAGTACTTC.